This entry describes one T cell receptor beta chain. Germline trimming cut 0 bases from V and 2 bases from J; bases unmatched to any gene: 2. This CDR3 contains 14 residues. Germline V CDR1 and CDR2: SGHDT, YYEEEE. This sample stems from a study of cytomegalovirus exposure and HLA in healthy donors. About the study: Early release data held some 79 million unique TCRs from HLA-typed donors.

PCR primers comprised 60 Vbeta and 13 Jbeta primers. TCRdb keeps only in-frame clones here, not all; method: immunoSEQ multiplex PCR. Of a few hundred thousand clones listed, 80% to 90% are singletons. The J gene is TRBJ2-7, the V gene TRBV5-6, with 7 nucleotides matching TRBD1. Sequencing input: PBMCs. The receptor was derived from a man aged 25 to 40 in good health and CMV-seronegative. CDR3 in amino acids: CASSLGQGAYEQYF. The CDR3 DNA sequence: TGTGCCAGCAGCTTGGGACAGGGCGCCTACGAGCAGTACTTC.